The sequence of this T cell receptor beta chain was determined in a study of blood T cell repertoires in COVID-19. Looking at the study overall: Nucleic acid was either cDNA or gDNA, and it came from T cells, B-cell-depleted T cells, or PBMCs.

Participants' own reports of clinical history determined their cohort assignment. Within 2 weeks before study entry, exposed participants met a COVID-19 case. As processed by the authors: Amplification of reference gene primers provided the estimated nucleated cell counts. Here immunoSEQ multiplex PCR was the method, and the copy in TCRdb shows in-frame clones only, minus some. V, J and clone size reflect that table, while D and trimming were determined from the DNA. The sample gives about 180,000 clones, about 80% of which show up once; about 15% is in the top ten. The germline V gene has CDR1 SGDLS and CDR2 YYNGEE. The CDR3 covers 13 residues. V lost 1 base and J lost 6, with 11 bases in between.

The sequenced sample was PBMCs or T cells enriched from blood (not recorded which). This sequence originates from a man in his 60s who had been exposed to COVID-19. The chain carries TRBV9 and TRBJ2-7, with D perhaps matching TRBD2 (5 bases). CDR3 bases: TGTGCCAGCAGCGTACTTGCTCGGGGCGAGCAGTACTTC. Encoded protein: CASSVLARGEQYF.